The 21 T cell receptor beta chains below all came from one sample that was sequenced in a study of cytomegalovirus exposure and HLA in healthy donors. The PCR ran on 60 Vbeta and 13 Jbeta primers. Produced via immunoSEQ multiplex PCR; TCRdb's table is partial and in-frame only. The sample has roughly 97,000 clones; 10% are singletons. Sequenced: PBMCs. The receptors were sampled from a man aged 40-50 years in good health and CMV-seropositive.

This clone was observed a handful of times. The chain carries TRBV28 and TRBJ2-1, with 9 positions matching TRBD2. V lost 3 bases to trimming and J lost 4 bases; unmatched junction nucleotides: 7. This CDR3 has 16 residues. The germline V gene encodes CDR1 MDHEN and CDR2 SYDVKM. The CDR3 DNA reads as TGTGCCAGCAGTTTGTCCGGGACTAGCAGGTACAATGAGCAGTTCTTC. Translated, it gives CASSLSGTSRYNEQFF.

The DNA for the CDR3 is TGTGCCAGCAGCCTTGGGACTACCTACGAGCAGTACTTC. It codes for CASSLGTTYEQYF. The chain couples TRBV7-2 to TRBJ2-7, with 7 bases that match TRBD2. Germline trimming cut 5 bases from V and 2 bases from J; bases unmatched to any gene: 3. In germline, CDR1 is SGHTA, CDR2 FQGNSA. The CDR3 consists of 13 residues.

The rearrangement uses TRBV19 and TRBJ2-3; 7 positions agree with TRBD2. CDR3 length: 14 residues. CDR1 is LNHDA, CDR2 SQIVND, per germline (reference sequence). With 8 bases clipped from V and 2 bases from J, the junction kept 7 bases outside the gene matches. CDR3 bases: TGTGCCAGTTTAACGACTAGCCTCACAGATACGCAGTATTTT. This codes for CASLTTSLTDTQYF.

The V and J genes are TRBV19 and TRBJ2-1; 9 nucleotides agree with TRBD2. The V and J ends lost 3 bases and 5 bases, in that order; junction bases with no gene match: 5. This CDR3 has 15 amino acids. CDR1 is LNHDA and CDR2 is SQIVND in the germline V gene (reference sequence). This chain's CDR3 is CASSIGASGDNEQFF. DNA for the CDR3: TGTGCCAGTAGTATTGGTGCTAGCGGGGACAATGAGCAGTTCTTC.

CDR3 sequence reads: CASSFLAAGAYEQYF. The CDR3 region has the DNA TGTGCCAGCAGCTTCCTGGCGGCTGGCGCCTACGAGCAGTACTTC. The chain couples TRBV14 to TRBJ2-7; no reliable D call. Trimming shortened V by 5 bases and J by 2 bases, and 16 bases separated the two germline ends. The V gene's germline CDR1 is SGHDN and CDR2 FVKESK. CDR3 length: 15 residues.

In its sample, this clone was seen a few times. This rearrangement joins TRBV6-5 to TRBJ2-5; TRBD2 agrees at 7 bases. Germline trimming cut 6 bases from V and 2 bases from J; bases unmatched to any gene: 9. CDR3 length equals 15 residues. The germline V gene encodes CDR1 MNHEY and CDR2 SVGAGI. Here the CDR3 DNA reads TGTGCCAGCAGCCGAACCGGACTAGTACAAGAGACCCAGTACTTC. As protein: CASSRTGLVQETQYF.

The chain carries TRBV6-1 and TRBJ2-7; possibly TRBD2 for D (7 bases). The CDR3 sequence is 17 residues long. The germline CDR1 and CDR2 sequences are MNHNS and SASEGT. The V end lost 4 bases, the J end lost 4 bases, and 23 bases lay between the germline ends. CDR3 nucleotides: TGTGCCAGCAGTGGCAGGTGGAGGGGGGGGCGCTTGTACGAGCAGTACTTC. Translation: CASSGRWRGGRLYEQYF.

The chain couples TRBV5-1 to TRBJ2-7; 7 bases map to TRBD2. The CDR3 extends over 14 amino acids. Germline loops: CDR1 SGHRS, CDR2 YFSETQ. V was clipped by 4 bases and J by 2 bases; unmatched bases: 6. DNA of the CDR3: TGCGCCAGCAGCACTGGACTAGATCCCTACGAGCAGTACTTC. It codes for CASSTGLDPYEQYF.

This clone was observed a few times. The gene calls are TRBV5-8 and TRBJ2-3; 12 positions match TRBD2. The germline V gene encodes CDR1 SGHTS and CDR2 YDEGEE. J was trimmed by 0 bases and V by 7 bases; bases with no gene match: 15. The CDR3 totals 19 residues. The CDR3 spells CASVPLLTSGRTSTDTQYF. The DNA for the CDR3 is TGTGCCAGCGTCCCCCTCCTAACTAGCGGGAGGACCAGCACAGATACGCAGTATTTT.

This clone was recorded a few times. CDR3 nucleotide sequence: TGTGCCAGCAGCTTGGCTTCGAGGGCAAACACAGATACGCAGTATTTT. Its protein product is CASSLASRANTDTQYF. The chain couples TRBV7-3 to TRBJ2-3, with TRBD2 as a possible D gene (5 bases). V lost 3 bases, J lost 2 bases, and 15 bases lay in between. CDR3 length: 16 residues. The germline V gene encodes CDR1 SGHTA and CDR2 FQGTGA.

This clone was seen only a few times. V usage is TRBV7-3 and J usage is TRBJ1-1; D is ambiguous. V was trimmed by 1 base and J by 2 bases, leaving 5 bases between them. The CDR3 covers 13 residues. Looked up from germline, CDR1 is SGHTA and CDR2 is FQGTGA. The CDR3 loop is CASSLSANTEAFF. DNA for the CDR3: TGTGCCAGCAGCTTAAGCGCCAACACTGAAGCTTTCTTT.

V is TRBV7-9 and J is TRBJ2-1; TRBD1 might be the D (6 bases). Per germline, CDR1 SEHNR and CDR2 FQNEAQ (reference sequence). This CDR3 comprises 14 residues. V was clipped by 1 base and J by 5 bases, with 9 bases between them. The CDR3 nucleotides read TGTGCCAGCAGCTTAGTACAGGGTGACAATGAGCAGTTCTTC. This gives the protein CASSLVQGDNEQFF.

CDR3 sequence (DNA): TGTGCCAGCAGTTCACCCAGATCAACAGGGAATGAGCAGTTCTTC. It codes for CASSSPRSTGNEQFF. The chain has TRBV6-6 and TRBJ2-1, with D perhaps TRBD1 (6 bases). Germline CDR1 MNHNY, CDR2 SVGAGI (reference sequence). This CDR3 comprises 15 residues. The V end lost 4 bases, the J end lost 7 bases, and 17 bases lay between the germline ends.

This clone was counted between two and nine times. V usage is TRBV27 and J usage is TRBJ1-2; 7 nucleotides line up with TRBD1. Germline CDR1 reads MNHEY; CDR2 reads SMNVEV (reference sequence). CDR3 length: 17 amino acids. The trim removed 7 bases at V and 4 bases at J, leaving 18 bases unmatched. CDR3 region: CASTPTVEEGASYGYTF. CDR3 DNA sequence: TGTGCCAGCACTCCTACCGTGGAAGAGGGGGCGAGCTATGGCTACACCTTC.

CDR3 nucleotide sequence: TGTGCCAGCAGCTTAGGGACTAGCGGGACCTACGAGCAGTACTTC. This codes for CASSLGTSGTYEQYF. This rearrangement joins TRBV7-8 to TRBJ2-7, with 12 bases matching TRBD2. In germline, CDR1 is SGHVS, CDR2 FQNEAQ. J gave up 2 bases and V 1 base, and 0 bases lay outside the gene matches. CDR3 length: 15 residues.

As concerns this clone: The sample carries other DNA sequences with the same CDR3. This chain connects TRBV6-5 to TRBJ1-1; 9 bases align to TRBD1. The CDR3 sequence is 15 residues long. V gave up 2 bases and J gave up 4 bases; unmatched junction bases: 5. The germline V gene has CDR1 MNHEY and CDR2 SVGAGI. CDR3 DNA sequence: TGTGCCAGCAGTTACCCGGGACAGGGCGGCACTGAAGCTTTCTTT. This gives the protein CASSYPGQGGTEAFF.

The V gene is TRBV11-1, the J gene TRBJ2-2; 7 nucleotides agree with TRBD2. This CDR3 has 16 residues. V lost 6 bases, J lost 5 bases, and 12 bases stayed unmatched. Germline CDR1 reads SGHAT; CDR2 reads FQDESV (reference sequence). CDR3 amino acids: CASSPSWRERTGELFF. Here the CDR3 DNA reads TGTGCCAGCAGTCCCTCCTGGCGGGAGAGAACCGGGGAGCTGTTTTTT.

The chain links TRBV6-6 to TRBJ2-1; D is perhaps TRBD2 (6 bases). The V end lost 8 bases, the J end lost 8 bases, and 16 bases lay between the germline ends. This CDR3 spans 13 amino acids. CDR1 is MNHNY and CDR2 is SVGAGI in the germline V gene (reference sequence). The CDR3 loop is CASGKREEDEQFF. The CDR3 region has the DNA TGTGCCAGCGGGAAGAGGGAGGAGGATGAGCAGTTCTTC.

The genes are TRBV11-2 and TRBJ2-1; 7 positions match TRBD2. Trimming removed 1 base from V and 5 bases from J; junction bases left unmatched: 8. This CDR3 contains 16 residues. CDR1 is SGHAT, CDR2 FQNNGV, per germline. The CDR3 DNA reads as TGTGCCAGCAGCTTAGGAGGAGCGGGAAGCAACAATGAGCAGTTCTTC. Protein: CASSLGGAGSNNEQFF.

This clone was counted a few times. V and J are TRBV27 and TRBJ1-5, with D uncertain. Germline CDR1 and CDR2: MNHEY and SMNVEV (reference sequence). CDR3 size: 13 residues. The V end lost 2 bases, the J end lost 4 bases, and 6 bases lay between the germline ends. In DNA form, the CDR3 reads TGTGCCAGCAGTTTAGCGTGGAATCAGCCCCAGCATTTT. Translation: CASSLAWNQPQHF.

This clone was seen a few times. V usage is TRBV27 and J usage is TRBJ2-7; D may be TRBD1 (6 bases). The CDR3 is 15 amino acids. V was pared by 4 bases and J by 0 bases, with 13 bases between. Germline CDR1 MNHEY, CDR2 SMNVEV (reference sequence). DNA for the CDR3: TGTGCCAGCAGTTCCCACAGGGCTAGCTCCTACGAGCAGTACTTC. As protein: CASSSHRASSYEQYF.